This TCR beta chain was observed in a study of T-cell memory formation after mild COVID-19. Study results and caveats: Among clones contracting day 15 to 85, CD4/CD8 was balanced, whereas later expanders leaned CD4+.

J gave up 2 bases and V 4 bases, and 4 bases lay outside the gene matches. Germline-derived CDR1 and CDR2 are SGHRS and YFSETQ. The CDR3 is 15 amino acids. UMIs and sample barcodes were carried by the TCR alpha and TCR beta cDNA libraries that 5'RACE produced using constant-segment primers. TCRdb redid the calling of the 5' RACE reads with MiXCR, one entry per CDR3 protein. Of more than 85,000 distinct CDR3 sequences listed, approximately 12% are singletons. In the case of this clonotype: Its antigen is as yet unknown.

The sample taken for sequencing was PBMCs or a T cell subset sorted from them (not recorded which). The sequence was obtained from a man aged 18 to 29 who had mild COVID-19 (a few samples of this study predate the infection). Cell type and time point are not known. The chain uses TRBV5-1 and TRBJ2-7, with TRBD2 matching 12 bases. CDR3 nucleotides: TGCGCCAGCAGCCAGACTAGCGGGGGAACCTACGAGCAGTACGTC. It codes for CASSQTSGGTYEQYV.